The 11 T cell receptor beta chains below were found in one sample sequenced in a study of OX40 agonist ivuxolimab in advanced cancers. Here immunoSEQ multiplex PCR was the method, and the copy in TCRdb shows in-frame clones only, minus some. The data hold roughly 65,000 clones, with 90% observed a single time. The sequencing used CD4+ or CD8+ T cells sorted from blood, collected in a trial of the OX40 agonist ivuxolimab. The source of these receptors is an adult with an advanced solid tumor such as melanoma, head and neck, liver or kidney cancer.

The rearrangement links TRBV27 to TRBJ2-1; D is perhaps TRBD1 or TRBD2 (6 bases each). Germline V gene sequence: CDR1 MNHEY, CDR2 SMNVEV (reference sequence). V was cut by 4 bases and J by 6 bases, with 13 bases left in between. The length of the CDR3 is 14 residues. The CDR3 region has the DNA TGTGCCAGCAGTTGGAGGGGGACCCCCAATGAGCAGTTCTTC. Its protein is CASSWRGTPNEQFF.

DNA of the CDR3: TGTGCCAGTAGTATAGGGGGGGGACAGCCCCAGCATTTT. Its translation is CASSIGGGQPQHF. V is TRBV19 and J is TRBJ1-5; D is perhaps TRBD1 (5 bases). Germline loops: CDR1 LNHDA, CDR2 SQIVND (reference sequence). The CDR3 runs to 13 residues. Trimming left V 1 base short and J 7 bases short, with 8 bases between.

The rearrangement joins TRBV11-3 to TRBJ2-7; 8 bases are shared with TRBD2. Germline assignment: CDR1 SGHNT and CDR2 YENEEA. The CDR3 is made up of 14 amino acids. V shed 2 bases, J shed 5 bases, and the junction held 5 bases outside the gene matches. DNA for the CDR3: TGTGCCAGCAGCTTAAGCGGGAGTGGCAACGAGCAGTACTTC. Translating gives CASSLSGSGNEQYF.

The J gene is TRBJ2-3, the V gene TRBV7-2; 7 positions agree with TRBD2. Germline CDR1 SGHTA, CDR2 FQGNSA. The CDR3 totals 16 residues. V shed 2 bases and J 1 base; nucleotides not matched to a gene: 6. The CDR3 DNA reads as TGTGCCAGCAGCTTATCCCACCTAGCGGGCACAGATACGCAGTATTTT. It is translated as CASSLSHLAGTDTQYF.

The chain joins TRBV7-9 to TRBJ2-5; D is unclear. The V end lost 4 bases, the J end lost 2 bases, and 14 bases lay between the germline ends. In germline, CDR1 is SEHNR, CDR2 FQNEAQ (reference sequence). This CDR3 spans 15 amino acids. The CDR3 DNA is TGTGCCAGCAGCTCCTTGGCCAAGGCGCAAGAGACCCAGTACTTC. Residues: CASSSLAKAQETQYF.

This clone appeared once. Written as DNA, the CDR3 is TGTGCCAGCAGTGTGGGGGATACGCAGTATTTT. Residues: CASSVGDTQYF. V is TRBV2 and J is TRBJ2-3; D remains ambiguous. Germline V gene data show CDR1 as SNHLY and CDR2 as FYNNEI. The CDR3 contains 11 residues. V was cut by 4 bases and J by 6 bases, with 5 bases left in between.

V and J are TRBV2 and TRBJ2-2; TRBD1 aligns across 8 bases. The CDR3 spans 14 residues. The germline gives CDR1 SNHLY, CDR2 FYNNEI. V lost 5 bases and J lost 7; bases outside the gene matches: 6. CDR3 DNA sequence: TGTGCCAGCAGTTCACGGACAGGGCGCGGGGAGCTGTTTTTT. It translates to CASSSRTGRGELFF.

The CDR3 DNA reads as TGTGCCAGCAGCTCAGGACTAGCGGGAGACGGGGAGCTGTTTTTT. The encoded protein is CASSSGLAGDGELFF. This rearrangement joins TRBV7-3 to TRBJ2-2; TRBD2 aligns across 13 bases. Germline V gives CDR1 SGHTA, CDR2 FQGTGA. V was clipped by 4 bases and J by 7 bases; unmatched bases: 3. The CDR3 totals 15 residues.

The chain carries TRBV6-5 and TRBJ2-7; no reliable D call. Trimming stripped 8 bases from V and 2 bases from J, with 10 bases between. Germline CDR1 is MNHEY and CDR2 is SVGAGI. The CDR3 length is 12 residues. The CDR3 region has the DNA TGTGCCAGCGCAACGGCTACCTACGAGCAGTACTTC. It yields the protein CASATATYEQYF.

The V gene is TRBV11-1, the J gene TRBJ2-1, with TRBD2 as a possible D gene (7 bases). V was shortened by 1 base and J by 5 bases, with 15 bases between the two germline ends. This CDR3 is built from 16 residues. Germline CDR1 SGHAT, CDR2 FQDESV (reference sequence). As DNA, the CDR3 is TGTGCCAGCAGCTTAGAGCGGGGTCGGGGGCACAATGAGCAGTTCTTC. This gives the protein CASSLERGRGHNEQFF.

The V and J genes are TRBV7-2 and TRBJ2-3, with 10 bases identical to TRBD2. This CDR3 is 15 amino acids long. The V gene end was trimmed by 2 bases and the J gene end by 9 bases; junction bases not matched to a gene: 8. CDR1 SGHTA and CDR2 FQGNSA come from the germline V gene. The CDR3 region is CASSLPAGGVGTQYF. DNA of the CDR3: TGTGCCAGCAGCTTACCAGCGGGAGGGGTGGGAACGCAGTATTTT.